This T cell receptor beta chain appears in the sequencing data of a study of a mutant IDH1 vaccine in newly diagnosed glioma. Study-level background: Patients were started on vaccination 4-6 weeks after radiotherapy alone, or with temozolomide cycles. At week 35 came visit V12, and visit V13 followed at week 47.

V shed 0 bases and J 1 base; nucleotides not matched to a gene: 2. This CDR3 region has 16 residues. Germline CDR1 reads MNHEY; CDR2 reads SVGAGI. Sequencing was performed with immunoSEQ multiplex PCR; in TCRdb, only in-frame clones are kept and a portion is missing. The sample lists over 45,000 clones, approximately 92% occurring once. Stated time point: week 35, safety follow-up. The study gave 300 ug of mutant IDH1 20-mer peptide per vaccine dose, with topical imiquimod. Eight vaccinations reached patients in weeks 1, 3, 5, 7, 11, 15, 19 and 23. Diagnosis in the donors showed new WHO grade 3 or 4 astrocytomas that were IDH1-mutant and ATRX-lost. With respect to this clone: Its target is unknown.

The receptor was isolated from a man aged 50 to 59 with glioma. This specimen was PBMCs, taken from a glioma patient whose treatment included an IDH1 peptide vaccine. The chain links TRBV6-5 to TRBJ2-4; 8 nucleotides match TRBD1. The DNA of the CDR3 is TGTGCCAGCAGTTACTCGAGACAGGGGGCCAAAAACATTCAGTACTTC. This sequence encodes CASSYSRQGAKNIQYF.